A single T cell receptor (beta chain) is shown here with its context. Clones were read by immunoSEQ multiplex PCR, and TCRdb kept only the in-frame ones, dropping some. The sample carries 8,600 or so clones, nearly 90% recorded once. This sample was included in a study of T cell changes during pregnancy in multiple sclerosis. The CDR3 runs 15 residues. The germline CDR1 and CDR2 sequences are MDHEN and SYDVKM. Trimming took 3 bases from V and 1 from J, leaving 13 bases between them. The chain employs TRBV28 and TRBJ2-7, with D possibly matching TRBD2 (5 bases). The starting material was CD8+ T cells from peripheral blood mononuclear cells, obtained in the first trimester of pregnancy. The TCR originated in a female donor in good health, enrolled as a control in a pregnancy study. The DNA for the CDR3 is TGTGCCAGCAGTTTCCCTCCCGGGGTATCCTACGAGCAGTACTTC. This encodes CASSFPPGVSYEQYF. Full variable domain (missing parts from reference TRBV28 and TRBJ2-7): DVKVTQSSRYLVKRTGEKVFLECVQDMDHENMFWYRQDPGLGLRLIYFSYDVKMKEKGDIPEGYSVSREKKERFSLILESASTNQTSMYLCASSFPPGVSYEQYFGPGTRLTVT.